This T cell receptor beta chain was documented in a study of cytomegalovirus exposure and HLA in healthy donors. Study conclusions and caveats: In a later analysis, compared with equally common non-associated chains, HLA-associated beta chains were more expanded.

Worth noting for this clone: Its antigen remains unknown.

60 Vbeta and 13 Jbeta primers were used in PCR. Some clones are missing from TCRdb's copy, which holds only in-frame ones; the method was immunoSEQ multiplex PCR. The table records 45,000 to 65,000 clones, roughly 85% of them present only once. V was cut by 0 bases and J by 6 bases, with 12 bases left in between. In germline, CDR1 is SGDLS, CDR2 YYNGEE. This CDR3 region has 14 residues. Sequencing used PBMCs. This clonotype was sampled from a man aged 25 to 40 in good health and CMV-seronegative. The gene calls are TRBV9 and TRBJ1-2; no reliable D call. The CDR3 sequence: CASSVVSGSDGYTF. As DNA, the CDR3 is TGTGCCAGCAGCGTAGTTTCGGGAAGCGATGGCTACACCTTC.